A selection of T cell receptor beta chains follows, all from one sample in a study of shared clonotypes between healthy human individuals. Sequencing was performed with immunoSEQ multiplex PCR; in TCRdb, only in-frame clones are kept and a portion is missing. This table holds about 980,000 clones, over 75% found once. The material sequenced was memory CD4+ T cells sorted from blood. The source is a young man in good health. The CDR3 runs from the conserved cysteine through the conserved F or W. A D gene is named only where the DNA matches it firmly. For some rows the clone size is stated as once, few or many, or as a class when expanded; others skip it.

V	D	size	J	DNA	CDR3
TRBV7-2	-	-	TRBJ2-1	TGTGCCAGCGAGGGGTCCCGCTCCTACAATGAGCAGTTCTTC	CASEGSRSYNEQFF
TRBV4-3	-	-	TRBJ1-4	TGCGCCAGCAGCCAAGCACTCAAGGACAGAAATGAAAAACTGTTTTTT	CASSQALKDRNEKLFF
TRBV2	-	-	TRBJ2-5	TGTGCCAGCATCTTATACTTTTCGGAGACCCAGTACTTC	CASILYFSETQYF
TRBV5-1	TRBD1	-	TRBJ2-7	TGCGCCAGCAGGGCTCCGGGGACAGCCTCCTTGGGGCAGTACTTC	CASRAPGTASLGQYF
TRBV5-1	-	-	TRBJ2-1	TGCGCCTCGGGCCAACTCTCCTACAATGAGCAGTTCTTC	CASGQLSYNEQFF
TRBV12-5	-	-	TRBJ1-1	TGTGCTAGTGGTTTGGTACTGTCGCCGGGGCTGAACACTGAAGCTTTCTTT	CASGLVLSPGLNTEAFF
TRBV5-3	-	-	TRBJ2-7	TGTGCCAGAAGCTTGGTTGGGTACGAGCAGTACTTC	CARSLVGYEQYF
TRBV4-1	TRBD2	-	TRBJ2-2	TGCGCCAGCAGCCAATATCGCGGGGGCACCGGGGAGCTGTTTTTT	CASSQYRGGTGELFF
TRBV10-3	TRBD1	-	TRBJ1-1	TGTGCCATCAGCGGGACAGGGCTGAACACTGAAGCTTTCTTT	CAISGTGLNTEAFF
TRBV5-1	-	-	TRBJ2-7	TGCGCCAGCAGCTTGGCCCAGGTTTCCCACGAGCAGTACTTC	CASSLAQVSHEQYF
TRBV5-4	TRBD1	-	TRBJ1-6	TGTGCCAGCAGCCCGGGGACAGACTATAATTCACCCCTCCACTTT	CASSPGTDYNSPLHF
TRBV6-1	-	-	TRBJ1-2	TGTGCCAGCAGTCTTGACAGGTCTATCTATGGCTACACCTTC	CASSLDRSIYGYTF
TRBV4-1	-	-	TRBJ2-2	TGCGCCAGCAGCCAAGATTATCCGACCGGGGAGCTGTTTTTT	CASSQDYPTGELFF
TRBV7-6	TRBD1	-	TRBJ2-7	TGTGCCAGCAGCCAGGGACAGCAGGCCTACGAGCAGTACTTC	CASSQGQQAYEQYF
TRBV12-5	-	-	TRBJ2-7	TGTGCTAGTTCTTCGCTCTACGAGCAGTACTTC	CASSSLYEQYF
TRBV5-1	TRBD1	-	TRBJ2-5	TGCGCCAGCAGTCTTACAGGGGTCCAAGAGACCCAGTACTTC	CASSLTGVQETQYF
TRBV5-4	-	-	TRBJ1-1	TGTGCCAGCAGCTTGGGGTTAGGGGGGAACACTGAAGCTTTCTTT	CASSLGLGGNTEAFF
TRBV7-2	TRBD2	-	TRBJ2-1	TGTGCCAGCAGCCTAACTAGCGGACATTACAATGAGCAGTTCTTC	CASSLTSGHYNEQFF
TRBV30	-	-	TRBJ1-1	TGTGCCTGGAGTCCGGGCGGGAACACTGAAGCTTTCTTT	CAWSPGGNTEAFF
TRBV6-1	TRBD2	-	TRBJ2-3	TGTGCCAGCAGTGAAACTAGCGGGGGGGCGACAGATACGCAGTATTTT	CASSETSGGATDTQYF
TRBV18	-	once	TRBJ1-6	TGTGCCAGCTCACCACCAGAGGGTTCAGAATCACCCCTCCACTTT	CASSPPEGSESPLHF
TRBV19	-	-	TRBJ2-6	TGTGCCAGTAAGGAGACCAGGGGCTCTGGGGCCAACGTCCTGACTTTC	CASKETRGSGANVLTF
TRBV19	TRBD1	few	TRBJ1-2	TGTGCCAGTAGTCCCCCCAGGACAGGGATTGCTGGCTACACCTTC	CASSPPRTGIAGYTF